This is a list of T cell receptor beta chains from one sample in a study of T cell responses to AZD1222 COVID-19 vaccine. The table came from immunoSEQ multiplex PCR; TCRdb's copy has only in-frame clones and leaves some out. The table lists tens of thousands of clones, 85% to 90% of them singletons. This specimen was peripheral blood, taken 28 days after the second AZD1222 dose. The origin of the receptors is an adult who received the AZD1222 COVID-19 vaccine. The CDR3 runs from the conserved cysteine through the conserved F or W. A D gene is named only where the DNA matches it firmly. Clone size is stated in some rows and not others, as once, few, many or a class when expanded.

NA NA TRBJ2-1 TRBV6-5 TGTGCCAGCAGTTACGTAGGGGACTACAATGAGCAGTTCTTC CASSYVGDYNEQFF
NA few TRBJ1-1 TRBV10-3 TGTGCCATCAGTGCGGTAGGGCCTGGGGCTGAAGCTTTCTTT CAISAVGPGAEAFF
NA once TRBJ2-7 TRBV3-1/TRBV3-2 TGTGCCAGCAGCCAGCTCTCCTACGAGCAGTACTTC CASSQLSYEQYF
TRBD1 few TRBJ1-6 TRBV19 TGTGCCAGTAGTATACAACAGGGGAATTCACCCCTCCACTTT CASSIQQGNSPLHF
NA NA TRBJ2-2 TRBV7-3 TGTGCCAGCAGCTTTAACACCGGGGAGCTGTTTTTT CASSFNTGELFF
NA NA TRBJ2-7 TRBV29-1 TGCAGCGTTACCAAACCGGACGAGCAGTACTTC CSVTKPDEQYF
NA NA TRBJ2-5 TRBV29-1 TGCAGCGTTGAGAAAGACCAAGAGACCCAGTACTTC CSVEKDQETQYF
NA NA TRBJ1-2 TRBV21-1 NA CASNQVGQGSLPIHGYTF
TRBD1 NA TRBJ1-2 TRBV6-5 TGTGCCAGCTCAGACAGGGGGCAGAGTGGCTACACCTTC CASSDRGQSGYTF
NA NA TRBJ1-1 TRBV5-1 TGCGCCAGCAGCTCCGGGTCAGGGGTCACTGAAGCTTTCTTT CASSSGSGVTEAFF
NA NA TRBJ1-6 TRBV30 TGTGCCTGGAGTGTAAAAGGACCCACCCTGCCACCCCTCCACTTT CAWSVKGPTLPPLHF
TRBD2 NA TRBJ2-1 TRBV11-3 TGTGCCAGCAGCTTAGAGCTCAAGCGGGGGCCGACGGGGGAGCAGTTCTTC CASSLELKRGPTGEQFF
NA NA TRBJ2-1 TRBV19 TGTGCCAGTAGTAGGGGCTACAATGAGCAGTTCTTC CASSRGYNEQFF
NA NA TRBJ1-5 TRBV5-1 TGCGCCAGCAGCTTGGTGGGGGGGAATCAGCCCCAGCATTTT CASSLVGGNQPQHF
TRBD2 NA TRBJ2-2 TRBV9 TGTGCCAGCAGCCCCCCCTCGGGACTAGCGGGAGGGGAGCTGTTTTTT CASSPPSGLAGGELFF
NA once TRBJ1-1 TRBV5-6 TGTGCCAGCAGCCTGACAAGCACTGAAGCTTTCTTT CASSLTSTEAFF
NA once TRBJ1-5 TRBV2 TGTGCCAGCAGTGAAGGGTGGGGCAGCCTTTATCAGCCCCAGCATTTT CASSEGWGSLYQPQHF
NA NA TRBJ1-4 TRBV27 TGTGCCAGCAGGAGGTCGGGTCCCCGGAAGGAAAAACTGTTTTTT CASRRSGPRKEKLFF
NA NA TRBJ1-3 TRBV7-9 TGTGCCAGCAGCTCCCCAGATACAGTTGCTGGAAACACCATATATTTT CASSSPDTVAGNTIYF
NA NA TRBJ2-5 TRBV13 TGTGCCAGCAGCTTAATCGAGCAACAAGAGACCCAGTACTTC CASSLIEQQETQYF
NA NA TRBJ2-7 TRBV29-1 TGCAGCGTTGAAGGGCAGGGAGGCTACGAGCAGTACTTC CSVEGQGGYEQYF
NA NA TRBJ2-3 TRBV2 TGTGCCAGCAGTGAAGCGACGTCTTTAGGCACAGATACGCAGTATTTT CASSEATSLGTDTQYF
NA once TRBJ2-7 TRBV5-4 TGTGCCAGCAGCTTGGGAGGGGAGACCCCCTACGAGCAGTACTTC CASSLGGETPYEQYF
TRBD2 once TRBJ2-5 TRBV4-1 TGCGCCAGCAGCCAAGAGGCAGGCGGGGGGCCAGAGACCCAGTACTTC CASSQEAGGGPETQYF
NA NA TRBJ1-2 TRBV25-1 TGTGCCAGCAGTGAGGGATACAATGGCTACACCTTC CASSEGYNGYTF
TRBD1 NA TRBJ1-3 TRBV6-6 TGTGCCAGCAGACAGGGGGCTGGAAACACCATATATTTT CASRQGAGNTIYF
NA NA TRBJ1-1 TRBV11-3 TGTGCCAGCAGCTTAGGCAGGGAAAGCACTGAAGCTTTCTTT CASSLGRESTEAFF
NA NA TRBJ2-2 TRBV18 TGTGCCAGCTCACCAGGCCTGGGACTGAGCTCCGGGGAGCTGTTTTTT CASSPGLGLSSGELFF
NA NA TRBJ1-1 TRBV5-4 TGTGCCAGCAGCTTGGGAGGGAACACTGAAGCTTTCTTT CASSLGGNTEAFF
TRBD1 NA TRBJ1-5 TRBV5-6 TGTGCCAGCAGTCTGGACAGGGGGCTGAATGGTCAGCCCCAGCATTTT CASSLDRGLNGQPQHF
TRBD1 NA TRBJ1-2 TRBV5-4 TGTGCCAGCAGCTTGCTGGAGACAGGGTCGGTTGGCTACACCTTC CASSLLETGSVGYTF
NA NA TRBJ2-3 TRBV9 TGTGCCAGCAGCGCCTGGGCAGGGGGCACAGATACGCAGTATTTT CASSAWAGGTDTQYF
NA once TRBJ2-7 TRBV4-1 TGCGCCAGCAGCCCCCTCGTCGGTGGGGGGGCGTACGAGCAGTACTTC CASSPLVGGGAYEQYF
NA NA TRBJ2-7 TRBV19 TGTGCCAGTAGTATGGGCGGAGCCTACGAGCAGTACTTC CASSMGGAYEQYF
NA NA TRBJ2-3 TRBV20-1 TGCAGTGCTAGACTTTCAGATACGCAGTATTTT CSARLSDTQYF
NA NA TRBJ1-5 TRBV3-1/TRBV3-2 TGTGCCAGCAGCCAAGACGAGAGCAATCAGCCCCAGCATTTT CASSQDESNQPQHF
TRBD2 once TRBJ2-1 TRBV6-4 TGTGCCAGCAGTGACGGGACTAGCGGGGACAATGAGCAGTTCTTC CASSDGTSGDNEQFF
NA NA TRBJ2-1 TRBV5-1 TGCGCCAGCACTCTGGGGAGCTACAATGAGCAGTTCTTC CASTLGSYNEQFF
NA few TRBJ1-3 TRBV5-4 TGTGCCAGCAGCTTGTGGGGGGACTCTGGAAACACCATATATTTT CASSLWGDSGNTIYF
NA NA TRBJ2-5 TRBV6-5 TGTGCCAGCAGTTACGAAGTAAGAGTAGCTGAAGAGACCCAGTACTTC CASSYEVRVAEETQYF
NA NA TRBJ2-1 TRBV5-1 TGCGCCAGCAGCTTAAGCGGATATACTTACAATGAGCAGTTCTTC CASSLSGYTYNEQFF
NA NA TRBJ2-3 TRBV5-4 TGTGCCAGCACCACAGGAGTCACAGATACGCAGTATTTT CASTTGVTDTQYF
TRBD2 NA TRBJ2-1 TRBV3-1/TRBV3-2 TGTGCCAGCAGCCAAGATGGCGGGGGGGGCTTCAATGAGCAGTTCTTC CASSQDGGGGFNEQFF
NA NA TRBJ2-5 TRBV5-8 TGTGCCAGCAGCTTGCGAGAGACCCAGTACTTC CASSLRETQYF
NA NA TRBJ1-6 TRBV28 TGTGCCAGCACCAAGCCGACGGACTATAATTCACCCCTCCACTTT CASTKPTDYNSPLHF
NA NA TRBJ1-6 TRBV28 TGTGCCAGCAGTTTATACGGGGTGGGTTCACCCCTCCACTTT CASSLYGVGSPLHF
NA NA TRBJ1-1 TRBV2 TGTGCCAGCACCGGAGGGTCAGGGTTCATGAACACTGAAGCTTTCTTT CASTGGSGFMNTEAFF
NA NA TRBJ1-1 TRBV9 TGTGCCAGCAGCGTAGAGGCAGGGCGAACTGAAGCTTTCTTT CASSVEAGRTEAFF